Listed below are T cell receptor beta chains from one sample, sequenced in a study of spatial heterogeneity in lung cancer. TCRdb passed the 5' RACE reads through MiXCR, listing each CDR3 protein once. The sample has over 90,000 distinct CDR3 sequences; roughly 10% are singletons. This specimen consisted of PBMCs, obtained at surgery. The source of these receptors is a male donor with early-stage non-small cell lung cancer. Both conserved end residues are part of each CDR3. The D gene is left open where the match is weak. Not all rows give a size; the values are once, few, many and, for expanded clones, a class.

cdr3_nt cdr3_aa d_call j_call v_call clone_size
TGTGCCAGCTCACCACCCCGGACAGGGGGCTCCTACGAGCAGTACTTC CASSPPRTGGSYEQYF TRBD1 TRBJ2-7 TRBV18 .
TGCGCCAGCAGCTTGAACAGGGGAGGCTACGAGCAGTACTTC CASSLNRGGYEQYF . TRBJ2-7 TRBV5-1 .
TGCGCCAGCAGCTTCGAAGACAACACTGAAGCTTTCTTT CASSFEDNTEAFF . TRBJ1-1 TRBV5-1 few
TGCGCCAGCAGCTACCGACAGGCGAGCTATGGCTACACCTTC CASSYRQASYGYTF . TRBJ1-2 TRBV5-1 .
TGCGCCAGCAGCTTGGGACAGAGCTCTGGAAACACCATATATTTT CASSLGQSSGNTIYF . TRBJ1-3 TRBV5-1 few
TGCAGCGTTGGACAGGGGGTAGGTGGGGCCAACGTCCTGACTTTC CSVGQGVGGANVLTF TRBD1 TRBJ2-6 TRBV29-1 .
TGTGCCAGCAGCTTAGACTGGGGGGAGCAGTACTTC CASSLDWGEQYF . TRBJ2-7 TRBV7-2 .
TGTGCTTGGACCAGGGGAAATTCGGATGAAAAACTGTTTTTT CAWTRGNSDEKLFF . TRBJ1-4 TRBV30 few
TGTGCCAGCAGTGATTGGACAGGGGGCTACAATCAGCCCCAGCATTTT CASSDWTGGYNQPQHF TRBD1 TRBJ1-5 TRBV2 many
TGCAGTGCGGACCGGATCGGACTAGCGGGAGTAAATGAGCAGTTCTTC CSADRIGLAGVNEQFF TRBD2 TRBJ2-1 TRBV20-1 few
TGCGCCAGCAGCTTGGGACAGGGACAGTACGAGCAGTACTTC CASSLGQGQYEQYF TRBD1 TRBJ2-7 TRBV5-1 .
TGTGCCAGCAGTGTTAGTAGCGAGCAGTACTTC CASSVSSEQYF . TRBJ2-7 TRBV2 many
TGTGCCAGCAGCTTGGTGTCAGACCAAGAGACCCAGTACTTC CASSLVSDQETQYF . TRBJ2-5 TRBV5-4 many
TGTGCCAGCAGCTTGGACTTGGGAGATACGCAGTATTTT CASSLDLGDTQYF . TRBJ2-3 TRBV5-6 few
TGCGCCAGCAGTCAATCGGGACAGGGGGCCCCCTTCACCTTC CASSQSGQGAPFTF TRBD1 TRBJ1-2 TRBV23-1 many
TGTGCCATCAGTGAGTCGTACAATCTGAATGAAGCTTTCTTT CAISESYNLNEAFF . TRBJ1-1 TRBV10-3 .
TGTGCCAGCAGCTTATTCGGACTAGCGGGATATGCCTACGAGCAGTACTTC CASSLFGLAGYAYEQYF TRBD2 TRBJ2-7 TRBV5-4 many
TGCGCCAGCAGCTTGGACAGAACTCCTTCTCTCTCGACTTTC CASSLDRTPSLSTF . TRBJ2-6 TRBV5-1 few
TGTGCCAGCAGCGTTAGCGGGATGGGCTACAATGAGCAGTTCTTC CASSVSGMGYNEQFF TRBD2 TRBJ2-1 TRBV9 .
TGCGCCAGCAGCCAAGAACAGGGGATTAGCGAGCAGTACTTC CASSQEQGISEQYF TRBD1 TRBJ2-7 TRBV4-1 once
TGTGCCAGCAGCTTGGGACTAGCGGGAGCATACAATGAGCAGTTCTTC CASSLGLAGAYNEQFF TRBD2 TRBJ2-1 TRBV5-6 many
TGTGCCAGCAGCCCCGGACTAGATGGGACCCAGTACTTC CASSPGLDGTQYF TRBD2 TRBJ2-5 TRBV3-1 .
TGTGCCAGCAGATCGGACAGGGGAGTCGCGCCCCAGCATTTT CASRSDRGVAPQHF TRBD1 TRBJ1-5 TRBV7-2 few
TGTGCCAGCAGACCTACCCCAGGGGGAGAGCTGAACACTGAAGCTTTCTTT CASRPTPGGELNTEAFF TRBD1 TRBJ1-1 TRBV6-7 many
TGCAGTGCTAGGGTTCAGGGGCGGTCAGAGACCCAGTACTTC CSARVQGRSETQYF . TRBJ2-5 TRBV20-1 many
TGCAGTGCTAGAAGACAGATCCCCACTGAAGCTTTCTTT CSARRQIPTEAFF . TRBJ1-1 TRBV20-1 few
TGTGCCAGCAGCTCTAATCGGGAATTGATTACTGAGCAGTTCTTC CASSSNRELITEQFF . TRBJ2-1 TRBV6-2/TRBV6-3 .
TGTGCCAGCAGCGTAGAGGCCTACCCGAGCACAGATACGCAGTATTTT CASSVEAYPSTDTQYF . TRBJ2-3 TRBV9 few
TGTGCCAGCAGTGAAGACACCAAAAACATTCAGTACTTC CASSEDTKNIQYF . TRBJ2-4 TRBV2 few
TGTGCCAGCAGCCGGCCCGGGACAGGGGGCTGGAACACTGAAGCTTTCTTT CASSRPGTGGWNTEAFF TRBD1 TRBJ1-1 TRBV3-1 few
TGTGCCAGCAGTTCAGGACCCTGGCGGGGCTCCTACGAGCAGTACTTC CASSSGPWRGSYEQYF . TRBJ2-7 TRBV6-2/TRBV6-3 few
TGTGCCAGCCTAGAATCCACCTTGGGGACCCAGTACTTC CASLESTLGTQYF . TRBJ2-5 TRBV2 many
TGCAGTGCTAGCGGGGGGGCAGAAACGCAGTATTTT CSASGGAETQYF TRBD2 TRBJ2-3 TRBV20-1 many
TGTGCCAGCAGCTTAATGGTTGGAGGGGCCGGTACGCAGTATTTT CASSLMVGGAGTQYF . TRBJ2-3 TRBV7-3 many
TGTGCCATCAAAGACACTTCCGCTGGAAACACCATATATTTT CAIKDTSAGNTIYF . TRBJ1-3 TRBV10-3 many
TGCGGTTTACAGGCGAAACTACATGGCTACACCTTC CGLQAKLHGYTF . TRBJ1-2 TRBV20-1 .
TGTGCCAGCAGTTACTCAGGGGGGAAGCCCCAGCATTTT CASSYSGGKPQHF . TRBJ1-5 TRBV6-5 few
TGTGCCAGCAGTGAAGAGGAAAGGGAAAATCAGCCCCAGCATTTT CASSEEERENQPQHF . TRBJ1-5 TRBV2 many
TGTGCCAGCAGCCCTCGACTAGCGGGGGGACGGACCGGGGAGCTGTTTTTT CASSPRLAGGRTGELFF TRBD2 TRBJ2-2 TRBV27 many
TGCAGTGGCACAGGGGGCACCTATGGCTACACCTTC CSGTGGTYGYTF TRBD1 TRBJ1-2 TRBV20-1 .
TGTGCCAGCAGGGGGACAGCGGCGGGCACCGGGGAGCTGTTTTTT CASRGTAAGTGELFF TRBD1 TRBJ2-2 TRBV27 many